This TCR beta chain stems from a study of neurological immune-mediated disorders. General study results and limits: When repertoires were grouped phylogenetically, those of 18 of 34 multiple sclerosis patients fell into one related-CDR3 cluster, a possible signature. TCR-beta repertoires seemed private in all groups, with no expanded CDR3 amino acid sequences shared.

V trimming: 6 bases; J trimming: 4 bases; junction bases outside the gene matches: 5. CDR1 is ENHRY and CDR2 is SYGVKD in the germline V gene. The CDR3 covers 13 residues. cDNA was made by 5'RACE with 10-nucleotide random UMIs. TCRdb re-called the 5' RACE reads with MiXCR, one entry per CDR3 protein. The sample has roughly 74,000 distinct CDR3 sequences, 5.2% seen once. At least ten counts were recorded for this clonotype. Its antigen is currently unknown. V is TRBV10-3 and J is TRBJ1-2; 7 bases are shared with TRBD1. This TCR was recovered from a man younger than 35 with multiple sclerosis. Sequenced material: PBMCs. The CDR3 loop is CAISPTGIYGYTF. In DNA, the CDR3 is TGTGCCATCAGCCCGACAGGGATCTATGGCTACACCTTC.